The entry below gives a single T cell receptor (beta chain) sequence along with its context. Its specific antigen is unknown. No per-base quality is available; no much larger clone lies one base away. The sample comes from a study of blood T cell repertoires in COVID-19 (dated by TCRdb to about 2020). Regarding the complete study: Collaborator samples came from the United States, Italy and Spain and covered acute and convalescent phases of COVID-19. The material from the prospective study consisted of cDNA or gDNA derived from T cells, B-cell-depleted T cells, or PBMCs. Deeply sampled blood TCRbeta repertoires from subjects exposed to, actively infected with, or recovered from COVID-19 were included in the dataset. The repertoires were made available in a free public database intended to serve as a resource for research on the immune response to SARS-CoV-2. Samples came from the ongoing ImmuneRACE study (first 160 participants) plus 1,254 subjects from 6 global collaborators. The sample metadata nearly always contained a de-identified subject ID, COVID-19 status, age in years and sex. Where available, HLA class I and class II types were obtained from metadata supplied by the sample provider rather than from assay-based typing. What the work shows at the level of the full study, not this receptor alone: Clinical and demographic metadata were provided uncurated, with the amount varying by source and participant.

TCRbeta CDR3 regions were amplified from genomic DNA by means of the immunoSEQ Assay, a bias-controlled multiplex PCR. Under the source paper's analysis protocol: The number of nucleated cells in each sample was estimated from the amplification of reference gene primers within the assay. To quantify the absolute abundance of each unique TCRbeta CDR3 rearrangement, sequence reads were collapsed and filtered. Productive Simpson clonality was computed per sample as the square root of Simpson's diversity index over productive rearrangements. TCRdb holds this immuneACCESS table with in-frame rearrangements only. Some clones are missing; in checked studies, unresolved V genes explain under half, and the rest has no known cause. V, J and clone size derive from that table, while D and trimming were established from the DNA sequence. For this sample the table gives approximately 450,000 clones, of which approximately 92% were detected only once. Together, the top ten hold 1.1% of the sample.

In the germline V gene (reference sequence), CDR1 corresponds to WNHNN and CDR2 to SYGVQD. From its cysteine to its phenylalanine, the CDR3 spans 14 amino acids. CDR3 DNA only is kept here, 42 bases in frame from base 1. V ends up 6 bases short and J 6 bases short, with an unmatched junction base count of 8. Enrolling through a virtual design, the prospective study's participants ranged in age from roughly 18 to 90 years and lived across about two dozen United States geographic areas. In the prospective study, participants were assigned to cohorts based on the clinical history participants reported in a screening survey and a study questionnaire. ImmuneRACE Cohort 3 recovered participants were defined by two consecutive negative NP/OP PCR tests, healthcare professional clearance, or symptom resolution. Mobile phlebotomists in the prospective study collected whole blood, serum and a nasopharyngeal or oropharyngeal swab from every participant. Additional blood draws and questionnaires over an approximately two-month period could optionally be provided by prospective study participants. Prospective study blood samples were shipped either frozen or at room temperature before DNA extraction.

Sequencing used PBMCs or T cells enriched from blood (not recorded which). Recombination linked TRBV10-1 to TRBJ2-3, with TRBD2 identical over 8 junction bases. This receptor was identified in a man aged 30 to 39 who had recovered from COVID-19. The CDR3 is CASSVTSGADTQYF. The DNA reads as follows: TGCGCCAGCAGCGTTACTAGCGGTGCCGATACGCAGTATTTT.